This T cell receptor beta chain is drawn from a study of a mutant IDH1 vaccine in newly diagnosed glioma. Whole-study context: Vaccine dosing followed radiotherapy by 4-6 weeks, or accompanied temozolomide cycles. Study results and caveats: Evidence of vaccine-induced immune responses was documented in about 93% of patients. Pseudoprogression apparently lacked any relation to changes in top peripheral T cell clonotypes.

Time point reported: week 23, last vaccination. Each dose delivered 300 ug of mutant IDH1 20-mer peptide subcutaneously with imiquimod. Assay: immunoSEQ multiplex PCR; the TCRdb copy retains only in-frame clones and omits some. The table has 75,000 to 80,000 clones, approximately 85% seen once. In regard to this clone: Its cognate antigen is unknown.

V dropped 1 base and J dropped 3 bases, with 10 bases sitting between them. Germline CDR1 is MDHEN and CDR2 is SYDVKM. The CDR3 spans 15 residues. This chain connects TRBV28 to TRBJ1-5; perhaps TRBD1 as D (6 bases). The TCR originated in a woman between 45 and 60 years old with glioma. The sample consisted of PBMCs, taken from a glioma patient whose treatment included an IDH1 peptide vaccine. The CDR3 here is CASSLSGEFNQPQHF. The CDR3 region has the DNA TGTGCCAGCAGTTTATCAGGGGAATTCAATCAGCCCCAGCATTTT.